The entry below describes one T cell receptor beta chain. What it binds is unknown. The source of the sample is a study of Tregs in tolerant kidney transplant recipients. Study-wide findings and caveats: Few patients were studied, so findings need validation in larger groups.

The table came from immunoSEQ multiplex PCR; TCRdb's copy has only in-frame clones and leaves some out. Of about 64,000 clones in the sample, about 98% are singletons; the top ten hold 0.34%. Regulatory T cells were sorted from thawed PBMCs rested overnight at 37°C with approximately 190 IU/ml IL-2. The germline CDR1 and CDR2 sequences are LGHNA and YNFKEQ. The V gene lost 0 bases and the J gene lost 12 bases, with 9 bases spanning the gap. The CDR3 runs 12 residues. The sample here was Tregs from blood, taken before the transplant. The chain is built from TRBV4-2 and TRBJ2-1, with D hard to call. The TCR comes from a human donor who received a combined kidney and bone marrow transplant. The CDR3 DNA follows: TGTGCCAGCAGCCAAGACAGGAAAAGGCAGTTCTTC. Protein sequence: CASSQDRKRQFF.